The present TCR beta chain was sequenced within a study of chemoradiotherapy in HPV16-positive cancers. On the study more broadly: Candidate HPV-specific clones and shared TCR motifs came from two HPV16-positive patients. Study-level results: The functional HPV-specific definition rests on just a couple of HPV16-positive patients.

CDR3 size: 14 residues. CDR1 and CDR2 (germline): MDHEN, SYDVKM. Trimming left V 7 bases short and J 1 base short, with 13 bases between. This clone was counted a few times. Its antigen is undetermined. Repertoires were sampled repeatedly during chemoradiotherapy. Produced via immunoSEQ multiplex PCR; TCRdb's table is partial and in-frame only. The sample lists about 12,000 clones, less than 75% occurring once. The sample was collected from a patient who underwent chemoradiotherapy. The origin of this receptor is a human donor with HPV-associated anogenital cancer. The chain links TRBV28 to TRBJ1-1; a possible D gene is TRBD1 (5 bases). CDR3 DNA: TGTGCCAGCACCACGACCGGGGGGAACACTGAAGCTTTCTTT. Translated: CASTTTGGNTEAFF.